A single T cell receptor beta chain is shown here with its context. Its antigen target is currently unknown. There are no base qualities to consult, and no much larger clone falls within one base. Every donor in the study was a healthy Caucasian. Three unrelated non-twin adults were also sequenced: a male aged 18 to 30, a male aged 50 to 59 and a female aged 50 to 59. Miltenyi CD45RO+ enrichment and human naive T-cell isolation kits were used to isolate memory (CD45RO+) and naive T cells from PBMC. The source of the sample is a study of identical twins (dated by TCRdb to about 2016). At the level of the whole study: The study deep-sequenced TCR alpha and beta repertoires from monozygotic twins, unrelated adults of various ages and cord blood to test whether fetal clonotypes persist. To rule out contamination, the twin experiments were replicated at different times with different library preparation protocols. On the study overall, not on this receptor specifically: Compared with coincidental sharing between unrelated individuals, out-of-frame TCR alpha sequences shared between twins had an excess of sequences with low generation probability. Excess twin sharing in beta out-of-frame sequences was weaker because fewer shared sequences lowered the signal-to-noise ratio. Out-of-frame TCR alpha sharing in monozygotic twins was systematically underestimated by recombination models, whereas sharing between unrelated individuals was in agreement with the recombination models. Invariant T cells such as MAIT and iNKT could partly confound zero-insertion analyses, although diverse VJ usage argued against such confounding for most clonotypes. Fewer insertions were carried by abundant cord blood beta clonotypes; a weaker similar trend was observed in young adult naive repertoires, while no such trend was observed in memory repertoires. Because the same donors could not be followed over many years, the conclusions relied on cross-sectional statistical analysis.

The library was obtained by 5' RACE. For sequencing, an Illumina HiSeq 2000 was employed. Template switching added a universal primer binding site, and the final cDNA carried a unique molecular identifier that allowed TCR cDNA molecules to be counted accurately. Specific primers in the conserved constant-segment region were used to synthesize first-strand cDNA for the TCR alpha and beta chains. To control for contamination, every cDNA library carried two barcodes: a SMART-Mk sample barcode plus Illumina barcodes. TruSeq adapter sequences along with Illumina sample barcodes were introduced in two successive PCR steps. The Illumina HiSeq platform was used with custom primers to sequence TCR alpha and beta cDNA libraries. Regarding the original processing steps: Unique molecular identifiers were extracted from raw reads with MiGEC, and CDR3 positions were determined with MiXCR. Recombination models were inferred per individual with the repgenHMM and IGoR tools using an EM algorithm. Shared clonotype analysis was performed with the tcR package in R, normalizing sharing by the product of cloneset sizes. To study raw recombination without the effects of thymic and clonal selection, out-of-frame nonproductive sequences were analyzed. TCRdb ran its own pipeline on the public reads, namely fastp trimming at Q25 and MiXCR clone calling, and kept in-frame beta chains. Entries are consolidated by CDR3 protein sequence, retaining the most common genes and DNA. These V and J calls originate from TCRdb's pipeline instead of the authors' own analysis. The sample table shows about 690,000 distinct CDR3 sequences, and roughly 6% are seen once. The ten top clones hold under 2% of the sample.

This TCR was recovered from a man aged 18-30 years in good health. Sequenced input: naive T cells sorted from blood. Explained via the paper, the cell subset or site label denotes: cells isolated with a human naive T-cell isolation kit.

The nucleotide sequence is TGTGCCAGCATCGCGGAGGGGAGAGAGACCCAGTACTTC. Its translation reads: CASIAEGRETQYF. This chain joins TRBV7-9 to TRBJ2-5; possibly the D gene is TRBD2, per 6 matching bases. Inclusive of the bounding cysteine and phenylalanine, the CDR3 is 13 residues long. Just CDR3 DNA is preserved here, 39 bases in frame from base 1. V is shortened by 7 bases, J by 4 bases, and the region joining them spans 13 bases. In the germline V gene (reference sequence), CDR1 corresponds to SEHNR and CDR2 to FQNEAQ.